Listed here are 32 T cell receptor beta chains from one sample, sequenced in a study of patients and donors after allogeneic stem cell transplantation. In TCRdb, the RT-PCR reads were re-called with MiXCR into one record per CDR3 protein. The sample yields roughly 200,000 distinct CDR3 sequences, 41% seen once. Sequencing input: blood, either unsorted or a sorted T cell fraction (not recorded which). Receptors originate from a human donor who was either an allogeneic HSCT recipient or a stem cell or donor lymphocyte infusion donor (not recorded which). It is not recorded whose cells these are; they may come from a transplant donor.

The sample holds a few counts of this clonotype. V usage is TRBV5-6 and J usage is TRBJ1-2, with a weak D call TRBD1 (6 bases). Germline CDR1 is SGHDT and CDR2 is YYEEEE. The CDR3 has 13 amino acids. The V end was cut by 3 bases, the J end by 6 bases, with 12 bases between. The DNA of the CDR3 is TGTGCCAGCAGCTCCCGACAGGCACATGGCTACACCTTC. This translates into CASSSRQAHGYTF.

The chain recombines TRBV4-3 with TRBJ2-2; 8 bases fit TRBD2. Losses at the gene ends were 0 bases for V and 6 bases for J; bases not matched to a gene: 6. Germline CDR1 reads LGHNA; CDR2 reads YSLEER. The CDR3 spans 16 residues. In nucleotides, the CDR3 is TGCGCCAGCAGCCAAGATCAGACTAGCGCTTCCGGGGAGCTGTTTTTT. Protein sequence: CASSQDQTSASGELFF.

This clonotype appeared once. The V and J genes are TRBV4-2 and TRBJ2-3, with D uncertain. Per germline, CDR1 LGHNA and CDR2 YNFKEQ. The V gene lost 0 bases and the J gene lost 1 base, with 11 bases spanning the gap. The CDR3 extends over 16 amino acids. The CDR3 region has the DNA TGTGCCAGCAGCCAAGAATGGCGGAGTCGCACAGATACGCAGTATTTT. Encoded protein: CASSQEWRSRTDTQYF.

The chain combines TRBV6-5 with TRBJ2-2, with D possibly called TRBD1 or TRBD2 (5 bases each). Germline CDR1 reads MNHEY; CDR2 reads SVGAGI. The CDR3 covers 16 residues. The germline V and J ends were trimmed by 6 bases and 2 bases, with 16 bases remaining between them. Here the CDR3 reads CASSRLGRFNTGELFF. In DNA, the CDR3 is TGTGCCAGCAGCCGGCTGGGACGGTTTAACACCGGGGAGCTGTTTTTT.

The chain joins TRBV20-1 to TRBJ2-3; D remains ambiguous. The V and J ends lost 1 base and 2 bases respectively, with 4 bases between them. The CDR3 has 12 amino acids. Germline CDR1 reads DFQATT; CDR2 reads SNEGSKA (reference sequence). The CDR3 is CSARANTDTQYF. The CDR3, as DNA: TGCAGTGCTAGAGCGAACACAGATACGCAGTATTTT.

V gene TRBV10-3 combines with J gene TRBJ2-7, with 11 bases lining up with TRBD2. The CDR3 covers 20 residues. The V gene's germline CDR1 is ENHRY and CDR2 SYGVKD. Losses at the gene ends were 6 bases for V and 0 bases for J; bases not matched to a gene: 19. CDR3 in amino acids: CAIRGTRLAGKTSSSYEQYF. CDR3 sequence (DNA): TGTGCCATCAGGGGGACCCGACTAGCGGGGAAAACCTCTAGCTCCTACGAGCAGTACTTC.

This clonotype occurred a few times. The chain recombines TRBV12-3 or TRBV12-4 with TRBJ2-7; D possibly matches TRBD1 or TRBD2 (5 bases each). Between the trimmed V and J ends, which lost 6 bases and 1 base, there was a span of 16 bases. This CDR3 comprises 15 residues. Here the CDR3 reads CASSFQPGPSYEQYF. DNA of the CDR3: TGTGCCAGCAGCTTTCAACCGGGACCATCCTACGAGCAGTACTTC.

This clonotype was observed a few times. Here the CDR3 DNA reads TGCGCCACCGGGACTAGCGGTCGTGGAGATACGCAGTATTTT. Protein sequence: CATGTSGRGDTQYF. This chain links TRBV5-1 with TRBJ2-3; TRBD2 matches at 11 bases. The CDR3 has 14 amino acids. The V gene's germline CDR1 is SGHRS and CDR2 YFSETQ. The J segment lost 5 bases and the V segment lost 9 bases, leaving 8 bases of the junction unmatched.

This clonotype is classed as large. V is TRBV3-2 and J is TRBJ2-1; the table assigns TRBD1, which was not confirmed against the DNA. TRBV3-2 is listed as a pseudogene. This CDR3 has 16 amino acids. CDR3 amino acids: CASSQDRRGQNNEQFF. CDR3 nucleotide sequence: TGTGCCAGCAGCCAAGACCGGCGGGGGCAAAATAATGAGCAGTTCTTC.

CDR3 in DNA: TGTGCCAGCAGTCCATCCTTTAGCGGGAGCTCCTACAATGAGCAGTTCTTC. Translating gives CASSPSFSGSSYNEQFF. The V and J genes are TRBV27 and TRBJ2-1; 9 bases fit TRBD2. V was clipped by 5 bases and J by 0 bases; unmatched bases: 8. Germline-derived CDR1 and CDR2 are MNHEY and SMNVEV (reference sequence). There are 17 residues in the CDR3.

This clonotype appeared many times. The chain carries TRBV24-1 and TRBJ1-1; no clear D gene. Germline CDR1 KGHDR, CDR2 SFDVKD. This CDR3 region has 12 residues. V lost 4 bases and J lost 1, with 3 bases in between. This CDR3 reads CATSDPNTEAFF. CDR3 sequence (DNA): TGTGCCACCAGTGACCCGAACACTGAAGCTTTCTTT.

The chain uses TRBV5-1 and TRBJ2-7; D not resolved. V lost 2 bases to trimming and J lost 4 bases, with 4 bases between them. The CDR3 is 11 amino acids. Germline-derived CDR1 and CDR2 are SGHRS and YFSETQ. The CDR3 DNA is TGCGCCAGCAGCTTAATTTACGAGCAGTACTTC. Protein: CASSLIYEQYF.

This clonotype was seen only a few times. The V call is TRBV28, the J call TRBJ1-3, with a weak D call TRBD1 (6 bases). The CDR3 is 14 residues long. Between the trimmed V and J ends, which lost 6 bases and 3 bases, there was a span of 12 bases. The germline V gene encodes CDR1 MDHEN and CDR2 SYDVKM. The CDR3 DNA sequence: TGTGCCAGCAGGATACAGGGAAATGGAAACACCATATATTTT. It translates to CASRIQGNGNTIYF.

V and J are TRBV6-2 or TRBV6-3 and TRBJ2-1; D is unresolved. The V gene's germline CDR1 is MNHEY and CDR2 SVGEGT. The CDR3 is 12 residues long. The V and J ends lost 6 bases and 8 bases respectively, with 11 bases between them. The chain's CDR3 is CASSPIRDEQFF. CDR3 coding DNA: TGTGCCAGCAGCCCGATTCGCGATGAGCAGTTCTTC.

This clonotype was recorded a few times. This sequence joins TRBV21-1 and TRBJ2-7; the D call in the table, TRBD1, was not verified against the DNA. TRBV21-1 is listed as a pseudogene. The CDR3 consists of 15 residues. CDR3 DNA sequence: TGTGCCAGCAGCAAAGCGCTTGGGGACAGGGACGAGCAGTACTTC. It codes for CASSKALGDRDEQYF.

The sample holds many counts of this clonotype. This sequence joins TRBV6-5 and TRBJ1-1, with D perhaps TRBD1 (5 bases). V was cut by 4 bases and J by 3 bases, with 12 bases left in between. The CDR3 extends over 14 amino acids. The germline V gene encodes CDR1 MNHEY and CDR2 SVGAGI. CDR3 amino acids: CASSWRTGDTEAFF. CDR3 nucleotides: TGTGCCAGCAGTTGGCGTACGGGGGACACTGAAGCTTTCTTT.

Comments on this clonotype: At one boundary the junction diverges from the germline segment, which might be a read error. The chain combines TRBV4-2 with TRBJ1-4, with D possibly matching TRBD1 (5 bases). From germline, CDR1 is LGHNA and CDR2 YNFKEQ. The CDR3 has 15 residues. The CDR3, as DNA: TGTGACAGCGAGCCGGGGGATGCTGCTAATGAAAAACTGTTTTTT. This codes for CDSEPGDAANEKLFF.

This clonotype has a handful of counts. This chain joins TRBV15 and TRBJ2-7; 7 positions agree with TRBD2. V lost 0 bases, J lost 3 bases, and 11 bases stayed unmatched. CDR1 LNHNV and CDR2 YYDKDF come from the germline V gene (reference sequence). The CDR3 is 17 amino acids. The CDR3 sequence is CATSRELRVAGFYEQYF. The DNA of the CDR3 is TGTGCCACCAGCAGAGAGTTAAGGGTAGCGGGCTTCTACGAGCAGTACTTC.

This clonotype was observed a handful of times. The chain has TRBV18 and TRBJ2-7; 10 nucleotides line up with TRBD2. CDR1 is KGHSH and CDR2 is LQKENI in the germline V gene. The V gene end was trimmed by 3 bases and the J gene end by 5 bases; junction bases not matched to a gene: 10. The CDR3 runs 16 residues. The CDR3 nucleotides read TGTGCCAGCTCACCGCTAGCGGGAGAAGTAAAAAACGAGCAGTACTTC. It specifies CASSPLAGEVKNEQYF.

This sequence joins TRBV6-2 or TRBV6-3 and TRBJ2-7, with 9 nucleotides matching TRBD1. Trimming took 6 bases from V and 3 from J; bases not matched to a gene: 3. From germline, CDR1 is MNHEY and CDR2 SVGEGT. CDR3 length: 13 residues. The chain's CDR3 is CASRTTGGYEQYF. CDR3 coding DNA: TGTGCCAGCAGGACGACAGGGGGCTACGAGCAGTACTTC.

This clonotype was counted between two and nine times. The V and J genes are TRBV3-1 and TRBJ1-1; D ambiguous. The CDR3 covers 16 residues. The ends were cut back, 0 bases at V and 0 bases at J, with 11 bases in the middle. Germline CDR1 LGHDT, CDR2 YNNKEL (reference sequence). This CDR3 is CASSQDPRNMNTEAFF. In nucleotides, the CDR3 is TGTGCCAGCAGCCAAGACCCTAGGAATATGAACACTGAAGCTTTCTTT.

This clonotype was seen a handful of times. The CDR3 loop is CASSLLQGAQETQYF. DNA of the CDR3: TGTGCCAGCAGTTTGCTACAGGGGGCCCAAGAGACCCAGTACTTC. The chain couples TRBV28 to TRBJ2-5; 9 bases are a match to TRBD1. The CDR3 length is 15 residues. The germline CDR1 and CDR2 sequences are MDHEN and SYDVKM. Germline trimming cut 3 bases from V and 1 base from J; bases unmatched to any gene: 3.

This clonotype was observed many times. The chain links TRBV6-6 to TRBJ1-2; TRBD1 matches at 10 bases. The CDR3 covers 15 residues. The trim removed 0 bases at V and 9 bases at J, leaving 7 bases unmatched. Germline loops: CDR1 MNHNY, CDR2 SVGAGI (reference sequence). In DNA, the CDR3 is TGTGCCAGCAGTTACTCCGCGACAGGGGGCGCGAGCTACACCTTC. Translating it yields CASSYSATGGASYTF.

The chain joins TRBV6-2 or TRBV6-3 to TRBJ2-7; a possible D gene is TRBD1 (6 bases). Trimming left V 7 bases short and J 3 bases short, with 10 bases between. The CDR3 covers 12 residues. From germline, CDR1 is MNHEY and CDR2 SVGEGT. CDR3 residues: CASKSRGYEQYF. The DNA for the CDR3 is TGTGCCAGCAAGAGCAGGGGCTACGAGCAGTACTTC.

The CDR3 DNA follows: TGTGCCAGCAGTTTAGCGGTGGGACGGACGAATGAAAAACTGTTTTTT. Translated: CASSLAVGRTNEKLFF. The chain recombines TRBV12-3 or TRBV12-4 with TRBJ1-4, with D tentatively TRBD1 (5 bases). The CDR3 is 16 amino acids. V lost 0 bases, J lost 5 bases, and 13 bases lay in between.

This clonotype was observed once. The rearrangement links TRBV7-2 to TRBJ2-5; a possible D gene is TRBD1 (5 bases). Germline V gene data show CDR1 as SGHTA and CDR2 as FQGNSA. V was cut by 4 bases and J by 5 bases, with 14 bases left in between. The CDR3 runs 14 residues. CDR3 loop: CASSWKGSAETQYF. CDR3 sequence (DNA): TGTGCCAGCAGCTGGAAGGGGTCCGCGGAGACCCAGTACTTC.

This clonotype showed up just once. CDR3 in amino acids: CASSPHRGAIFGNTGELFF. The CDR3 coding sequence is TGTGCCAGCAGCCCCCATAGGGGGGCCATATTCGGGAACACCGGGGAGCTGTTTTTT. The chain couples TRBV13 to TRBJ2-2; D is possibly TRBD1 or TRBD2 (6 bases each). The CDR3 spans 19 residues. Trimming cost V 5 bases and J 1 base, with 23 bases left between them. Germline CDR1 reads PRHDT; CDR2 reads FYEKMQ (reference sequence).

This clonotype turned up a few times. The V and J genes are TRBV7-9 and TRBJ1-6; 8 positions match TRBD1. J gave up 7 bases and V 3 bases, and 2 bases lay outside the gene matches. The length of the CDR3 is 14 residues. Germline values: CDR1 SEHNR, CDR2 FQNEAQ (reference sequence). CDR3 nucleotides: TGTGCCAGCAGCTTCGACAGGGGAAATTCACCCCTCCACTTT. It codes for CASSFDRGNSPLHF.

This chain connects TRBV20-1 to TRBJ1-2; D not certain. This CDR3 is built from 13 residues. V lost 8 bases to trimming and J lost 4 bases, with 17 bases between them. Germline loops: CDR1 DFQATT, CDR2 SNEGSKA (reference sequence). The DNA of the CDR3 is TGCAGTCCCGACCACCCAGAGGCCTATGGCTACACCTTC. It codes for CSPDHPEAYGYTF.

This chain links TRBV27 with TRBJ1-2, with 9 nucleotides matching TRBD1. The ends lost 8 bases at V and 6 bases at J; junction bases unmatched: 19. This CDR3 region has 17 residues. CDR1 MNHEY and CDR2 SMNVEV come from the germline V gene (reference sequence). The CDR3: CASSQRGQGPPRDGYTF. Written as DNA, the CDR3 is TGTGCCAGCTCTCAAAGGGGACAGGGTCCTCCCCGGGATGGCTACACCTTC.

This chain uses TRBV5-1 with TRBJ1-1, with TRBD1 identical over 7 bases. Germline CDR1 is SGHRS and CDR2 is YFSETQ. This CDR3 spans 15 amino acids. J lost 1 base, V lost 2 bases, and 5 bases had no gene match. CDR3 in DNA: TGCGCCAGCAGCTTCTCGGGACAGCCGAACACTGAAGCTTTCTTT. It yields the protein CASSFSGQPNTEAFF.

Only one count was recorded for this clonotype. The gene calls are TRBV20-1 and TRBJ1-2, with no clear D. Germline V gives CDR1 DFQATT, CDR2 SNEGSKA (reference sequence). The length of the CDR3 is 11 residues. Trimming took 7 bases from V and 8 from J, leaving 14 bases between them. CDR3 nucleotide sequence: TGCAGTGTCCCCCGGGGTCACGGCTACACCTTC. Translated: CSVPRGHGYTF.